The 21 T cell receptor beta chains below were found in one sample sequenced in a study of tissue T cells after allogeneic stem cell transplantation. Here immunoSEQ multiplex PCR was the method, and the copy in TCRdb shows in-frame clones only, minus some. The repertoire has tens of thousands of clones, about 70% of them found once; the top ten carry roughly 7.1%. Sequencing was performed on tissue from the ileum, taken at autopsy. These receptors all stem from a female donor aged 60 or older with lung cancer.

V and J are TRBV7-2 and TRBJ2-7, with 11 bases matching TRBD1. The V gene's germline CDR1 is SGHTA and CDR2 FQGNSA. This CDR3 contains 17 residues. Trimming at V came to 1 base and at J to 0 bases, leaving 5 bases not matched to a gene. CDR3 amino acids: CASSLGAGTGGSYEQYF. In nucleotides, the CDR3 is TGTGCCAGCAGCTTAGGAGCCGGGACAGGGGGCTCCTACGAGCAGTACTTC.

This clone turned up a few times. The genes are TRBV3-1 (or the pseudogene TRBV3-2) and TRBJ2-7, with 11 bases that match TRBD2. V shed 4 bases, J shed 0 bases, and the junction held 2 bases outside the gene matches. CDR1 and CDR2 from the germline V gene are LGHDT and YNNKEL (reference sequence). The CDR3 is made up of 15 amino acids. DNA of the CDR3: TGTGCCAGCAGCCCTAGCGGGGGGAACTCCTACGAGCAGTACTTC. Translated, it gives CASSPSGGNSYEQYF.

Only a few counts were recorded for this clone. The CDR3: CSARSTGYTF. The CDR3 DNA sequence: TGCAGTGCTAGATCGACAGGCTACACCTTC. The rearrangement links TRBV20-1 to TRBJ1-2; D is undetermined. Germline assignment: CDR1 DFQATT and CDR2 SNEGSKA (reference sequence). With 2 bases removed from V and 8 bases from J, the gap between germline ends came to 6 bases. The CDR3 has 10 residues.

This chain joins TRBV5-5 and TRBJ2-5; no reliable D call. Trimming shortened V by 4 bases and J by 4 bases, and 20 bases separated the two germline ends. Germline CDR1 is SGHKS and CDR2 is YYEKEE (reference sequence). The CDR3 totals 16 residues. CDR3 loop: CASSRSWGQPRETQYF. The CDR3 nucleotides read TGTGCCAGCAGCCGGTCGTGGGGTCAGCCTCGAGAGACCCAGTACTTC.

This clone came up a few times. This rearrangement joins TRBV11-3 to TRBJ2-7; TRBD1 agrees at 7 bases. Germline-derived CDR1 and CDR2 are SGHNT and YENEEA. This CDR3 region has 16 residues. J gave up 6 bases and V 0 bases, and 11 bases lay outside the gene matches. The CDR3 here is CASSLEPGTESREQYF. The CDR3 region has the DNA TGTGCCAGCAGCTTAGAGCCGGGGACAGAGAGCCGCGAGCAGTACTTC.

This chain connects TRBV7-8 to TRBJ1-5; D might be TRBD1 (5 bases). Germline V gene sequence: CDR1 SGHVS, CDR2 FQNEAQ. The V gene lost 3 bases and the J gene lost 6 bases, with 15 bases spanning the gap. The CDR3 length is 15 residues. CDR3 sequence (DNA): TGTGCCAGCAGCTTCGGCAGGGCATGGGGTCAGCCCCAGCATTTT. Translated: CASSFGRAWGQPQHF.

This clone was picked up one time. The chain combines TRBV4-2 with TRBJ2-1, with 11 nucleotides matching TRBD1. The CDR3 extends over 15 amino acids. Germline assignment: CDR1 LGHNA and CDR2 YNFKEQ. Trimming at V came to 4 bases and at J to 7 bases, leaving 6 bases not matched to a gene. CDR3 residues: CASSLDGTGGNEQFF. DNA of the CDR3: TGTGCCAGCAGCCTAGACGGGACAGGGGGGAATGAGCAGTTCTTC.

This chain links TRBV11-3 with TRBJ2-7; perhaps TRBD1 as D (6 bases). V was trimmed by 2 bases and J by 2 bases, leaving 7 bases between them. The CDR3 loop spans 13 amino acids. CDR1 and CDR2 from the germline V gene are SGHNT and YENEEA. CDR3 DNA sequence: TGTGCCAGCAGCTTAACAGGGACCTACGAGCAGTACTTC. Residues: CASSLTGTYEQYF.

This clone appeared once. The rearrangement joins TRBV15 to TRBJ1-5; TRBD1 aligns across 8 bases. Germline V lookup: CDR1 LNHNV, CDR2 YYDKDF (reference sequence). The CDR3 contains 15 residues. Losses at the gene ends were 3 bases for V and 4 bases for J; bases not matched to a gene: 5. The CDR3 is CATSSGQGKNQPQHF. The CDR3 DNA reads TGTGCCACCAGCAGCGGACAGGGTAAAAATCAGCCCCAGCATTTT.

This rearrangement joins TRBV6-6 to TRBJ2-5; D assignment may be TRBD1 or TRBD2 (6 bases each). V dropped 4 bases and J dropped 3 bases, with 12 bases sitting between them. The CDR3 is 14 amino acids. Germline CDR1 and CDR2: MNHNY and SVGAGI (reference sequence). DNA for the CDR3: TGTGCCAGCAGTTCGCGAGGGGGGAAAGAGACCCAGTACTTC. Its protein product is CASSSRGGKETQYF.

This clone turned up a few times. In nucleotides, the CDR3 is TGTGCCAGCAGTTTTATTAGAGAAACTAATTCACCCCTCCACTTT. This codes for CASSFIRETNSPLHF. The rearrangement joins TRBV27 to TRBJ1-6; D unresolved. Trimming shortened V by 3 bases and J by 6 bases, and 12 bases separated the two germline ends. CDR1 and CDR2 (germline): MNHEY, SMNVEV (reference sequence). The CDR3 length is 15 residues.

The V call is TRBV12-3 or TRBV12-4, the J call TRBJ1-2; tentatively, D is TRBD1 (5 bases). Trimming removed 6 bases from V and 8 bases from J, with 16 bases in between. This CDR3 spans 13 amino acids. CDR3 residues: CASRRDLTRGYTF. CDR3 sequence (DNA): TGTGCCAGCAGGAGGGACTTAACGCGGGGCTACACCTTC.

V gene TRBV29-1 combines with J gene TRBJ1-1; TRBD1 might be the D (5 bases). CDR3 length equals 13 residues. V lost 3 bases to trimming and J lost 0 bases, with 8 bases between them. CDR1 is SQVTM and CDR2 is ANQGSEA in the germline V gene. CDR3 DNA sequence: TGCAGCGTTGAGCGACAGATGAACACTGAAGCTTTCTTT. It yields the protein CSVERQMNTEAFF.

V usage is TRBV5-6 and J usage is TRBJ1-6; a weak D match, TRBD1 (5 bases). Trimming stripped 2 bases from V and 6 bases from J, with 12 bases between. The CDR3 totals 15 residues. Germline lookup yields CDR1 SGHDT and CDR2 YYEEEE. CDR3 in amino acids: CASSFGAKSNSPLHF. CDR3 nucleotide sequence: TGTGCCAGCAGCTTCGGGGCAAAGAGTAATTCACCCCTCCACTTT.

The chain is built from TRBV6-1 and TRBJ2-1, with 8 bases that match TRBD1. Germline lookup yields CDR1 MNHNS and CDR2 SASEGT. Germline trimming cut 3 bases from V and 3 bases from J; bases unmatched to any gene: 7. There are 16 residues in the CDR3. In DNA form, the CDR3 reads TGTGCCAGCAGTGACCAGGGACAGGCCTTCTACAATGAGCAGTTCTTC. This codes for CASSDQGQAFYNEQFF.

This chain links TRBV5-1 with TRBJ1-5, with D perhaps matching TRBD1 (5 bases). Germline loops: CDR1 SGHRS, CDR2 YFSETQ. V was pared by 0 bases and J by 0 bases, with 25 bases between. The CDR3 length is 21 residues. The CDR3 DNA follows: TGCGCCAGCAGCTTGGTAGGGTCCGGCCGGGGCCCCTCTTATAGCAATCAGCCCCAGCATTTT. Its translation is CASSLVGSGRGPSYSNQPQHF.

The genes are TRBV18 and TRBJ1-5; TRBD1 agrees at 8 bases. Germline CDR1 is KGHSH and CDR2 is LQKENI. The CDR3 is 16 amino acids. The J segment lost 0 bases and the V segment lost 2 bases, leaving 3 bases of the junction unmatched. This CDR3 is CASSPTGGYSNQPQHF. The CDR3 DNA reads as TGTGCCAGCTCACCAACAGGGGGTTATAGCAATCAGCCCCAGCATTTT.

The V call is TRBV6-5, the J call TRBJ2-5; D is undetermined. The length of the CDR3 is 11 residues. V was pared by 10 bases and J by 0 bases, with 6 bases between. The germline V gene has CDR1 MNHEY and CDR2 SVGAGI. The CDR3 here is CAIANQETQYF. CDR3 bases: TGTGCCATAGCCAACCAAGAGACCCAGTACTTC.

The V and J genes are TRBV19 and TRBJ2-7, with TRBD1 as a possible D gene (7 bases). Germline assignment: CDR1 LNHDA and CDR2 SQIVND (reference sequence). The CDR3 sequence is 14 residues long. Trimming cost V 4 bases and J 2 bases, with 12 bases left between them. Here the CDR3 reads CASSTQGGPYEQYF. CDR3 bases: TGTGCCAGTAGTACCCAGGGGGGTCCCTACGAGCAGTACTTC.

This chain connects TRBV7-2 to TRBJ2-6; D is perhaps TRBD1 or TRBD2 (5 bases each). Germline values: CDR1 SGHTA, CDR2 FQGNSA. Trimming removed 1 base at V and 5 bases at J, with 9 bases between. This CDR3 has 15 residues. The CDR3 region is CASSLGGPRANVLTF. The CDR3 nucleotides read TGTGCCAGCAGCTTAGGGGGACCGCGGGCCAACGTCCTGACTTTC.

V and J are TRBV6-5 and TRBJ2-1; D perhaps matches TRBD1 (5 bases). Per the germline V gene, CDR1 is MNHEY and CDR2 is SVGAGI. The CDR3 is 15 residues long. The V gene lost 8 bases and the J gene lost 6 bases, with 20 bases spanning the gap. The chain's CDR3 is CASQGWVGVGNEQFF. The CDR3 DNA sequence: TGTGCCAGCCAAGGCTGGGTAGGGGTGGGCAATGAGCAGTTCTTC.